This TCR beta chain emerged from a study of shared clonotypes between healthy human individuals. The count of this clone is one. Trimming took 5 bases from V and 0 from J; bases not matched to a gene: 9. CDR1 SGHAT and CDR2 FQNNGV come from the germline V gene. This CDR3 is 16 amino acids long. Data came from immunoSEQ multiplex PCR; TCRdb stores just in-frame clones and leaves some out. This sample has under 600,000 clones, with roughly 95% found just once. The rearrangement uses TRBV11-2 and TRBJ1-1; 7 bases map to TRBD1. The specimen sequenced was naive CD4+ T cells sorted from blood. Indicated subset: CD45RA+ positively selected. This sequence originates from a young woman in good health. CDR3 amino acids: CASSPVPGQMNTEAFF. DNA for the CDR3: TGTGCCAGCAGCCCTGTCCCGGGACAGATGAACACTGAAGCTTTCTTT.